The sequence of this T cell receptor (beta chain) was determined in a study of T cell responses to AZD1222 COVID-19 vaccine (dated by TCRdb to the early 2020s). For the study in its entirety: Because spike-specific TCR depth and breadth did not differ between the two schedules, AZD1222 recipients who got a second dose at roughly 4 weeks were pooled with those who got a second dose at roughly 12 weeks. TCR sequencing was performed for over 230 trial participants, of whom some 200 were given two doses of AZD1222 and approximately 25 were given two doses of MenACWY control vaccine. Trial participants were enrolled into age subgroups of 18-55, 56-69 and 70-plus years, which contained approximately 150, 30 and 60 TCR-sequenced participants, respectively.

Note on this clone: Its specific antigen is unknown. Nothing much larger sits one base from this clone, and base qualities are not available.

Overall study outcomes, separate from this receptor: Because no day 14 peak-response samples were available, repertoires were characterized only after the peak T cell response. Participants were mostly white British, with more females than males. The authors suggested clonal diversity may have been underestimated. Conclusions about previously exposed vaccinees are limited, since just 6 or 7 AZD1222 recipients were seropositive for SARS-CoV-2 at baseline. The whole spike protein was spanned by vaccine-associated CD4 TCRs, and dominant responses were seen in regions 160-218 and 743-854. Epitopes outside the regions mutated in the B.1.351 and B.1.1.7 variants were reportedly recognized by nearly half of the unique spike-specific TCRs. The 56-69-year group was small, and its depth increase did not reach significance, likely because of low power. After two AZD1222 doses, spike-specific TCR breadth and depth were significantly higher than at day 0 and than in MenACWY recipients.

The CDR3 regions of human TCRbeta chains were analyzed by immunosequencing. Per the source publication's procedure: Repertoire TCRs were checked for matches against a reference library of SARS-CoV-2-specific TCRs that had been generated using the MIRA antigen-specificity platform. Breadth meant the fraction of unique TCRs that were SARS-CoV-2-associated, whereas depth meant the fraction of total T cells that were SARS-CoV-2-associated. Using the MIRA data, each spike-specific TCR was assigned both to the spike region to which the TCR was reactive and to a CD4 or CD8 class. Log10-transformed breadth and depth values were compared by one-way ANOVA with Sidak's multiple comparisons tests. Drawn from immuneACCESS, this table holds only the in-frame rearrangements with V and J called that TCRdb kept. Clones are partly lost; checked studies trace under half to an unresolved V gene and leave the rest unexplained. The V and J calls and the clone size are those of that table, but D and trimming were determined from the DNA. The sample table shows fewer than 300,000 clones, and over 90% are seen once. The top ten constitute around 0.5% of the sample.

The time point label, read with the paper, signifies: baseline before first vaccination. Vaccinee samples came from UK trials COV001 and COV002, including a single-blind randomized controlled phase 2/3 trial of AZD1222 (ChAdOx1 nCoV-19) in healthy adults. Trial participant PBMC samples were collected at day 0 and day 28 after the second dose for TCRbeta chain sequencing. The TCR was taken from an adult in good health. The material was peripheral blood, obtained on day 0 of AZD1222 vaccination.

The CDR3: CASSQHRGQQYF. The bases are TGTGCCAGCAGCCAGCACAGGGGTCAGCAGTACTTC. This chain is built from TRBV3-1 (or the pseudogene TRBV3-2) and TRBJ2-7; TRBD1 agrees with 7 junctional bases. The cysteine opens and the phenylalanine closes a CDR3 of 12 amino acids. The read is trimmed to its CDR3 DNA, 36 bases read in frame from base 1. CDR1 and CDR2 are drawn from the germline V gene (reference sequence): LGHDT, YNNKEL. Germline trimming: 3 bases from V, 8 bases from J; junction bases outside gene matches: 4.